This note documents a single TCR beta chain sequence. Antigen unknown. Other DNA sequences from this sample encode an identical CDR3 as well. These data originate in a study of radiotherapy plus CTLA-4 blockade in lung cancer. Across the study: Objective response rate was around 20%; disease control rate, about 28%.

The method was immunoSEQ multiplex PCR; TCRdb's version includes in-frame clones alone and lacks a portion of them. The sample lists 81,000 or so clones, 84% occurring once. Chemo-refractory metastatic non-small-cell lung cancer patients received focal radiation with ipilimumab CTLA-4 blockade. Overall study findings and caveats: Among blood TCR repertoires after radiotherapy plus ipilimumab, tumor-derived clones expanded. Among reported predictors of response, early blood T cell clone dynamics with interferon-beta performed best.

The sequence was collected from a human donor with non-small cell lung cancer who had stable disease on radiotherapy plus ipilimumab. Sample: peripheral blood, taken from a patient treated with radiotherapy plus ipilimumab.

CDR3 amino acids: CASSKTGGYGYTF. The CDR3 DNA is TGTGCCAGCAGCAAGACAGGGGGATATGGCTACACCTTC. The chain recombines TRBV6-5 with TRBJ1-2; 9 positions agree with TRBD1. This CDR3 is 13 amino acids long. Germline loops: CDR1 MNHEY, CDR2 SVGAGI. V trimming: 6 bases; J trimming: 5 bases; junction bases outside the gene matches: 4.